This T cell receptor beta chain was captured by sequencing in a study of beta chain features in type 1 diabetes. Study observations and caveats: PCR might pick shorter templates more often, in the same way for patients and controls.

Concerning this clone: The target antigen is unknown.

The isolated RNA, all of it, was reverse transcribed, so expressed TCRB transcripts were what got sequenced. Profiled with immunoSEQ multiplex PCR; TCRdb holds only in-frame clones, not every one. The table shows a few hundred thousand clones, with roughly a tenth occurring only once. Trimming removed 4 bases from V and 1 base from J, with 5 bases in between. From germline, CDR1 is WSHSY and CDR2 SAAADI. The CDR3 spans 13 residues. The V and J genes are TRBV10-2 and TRBJ2-4; weak D call: TRBD1 (5 bases). This TCR derives from a man between 18 and 29 years old in good health. Sequencing was performed on central memory CD4+ T cells from blood. CDR3 in amino acids: CASSAGAKNIQYF. CDR3 in DNA: TGCGCCAGCAGTGCAGGGGCCAAAAACATTCAGTACTTC.